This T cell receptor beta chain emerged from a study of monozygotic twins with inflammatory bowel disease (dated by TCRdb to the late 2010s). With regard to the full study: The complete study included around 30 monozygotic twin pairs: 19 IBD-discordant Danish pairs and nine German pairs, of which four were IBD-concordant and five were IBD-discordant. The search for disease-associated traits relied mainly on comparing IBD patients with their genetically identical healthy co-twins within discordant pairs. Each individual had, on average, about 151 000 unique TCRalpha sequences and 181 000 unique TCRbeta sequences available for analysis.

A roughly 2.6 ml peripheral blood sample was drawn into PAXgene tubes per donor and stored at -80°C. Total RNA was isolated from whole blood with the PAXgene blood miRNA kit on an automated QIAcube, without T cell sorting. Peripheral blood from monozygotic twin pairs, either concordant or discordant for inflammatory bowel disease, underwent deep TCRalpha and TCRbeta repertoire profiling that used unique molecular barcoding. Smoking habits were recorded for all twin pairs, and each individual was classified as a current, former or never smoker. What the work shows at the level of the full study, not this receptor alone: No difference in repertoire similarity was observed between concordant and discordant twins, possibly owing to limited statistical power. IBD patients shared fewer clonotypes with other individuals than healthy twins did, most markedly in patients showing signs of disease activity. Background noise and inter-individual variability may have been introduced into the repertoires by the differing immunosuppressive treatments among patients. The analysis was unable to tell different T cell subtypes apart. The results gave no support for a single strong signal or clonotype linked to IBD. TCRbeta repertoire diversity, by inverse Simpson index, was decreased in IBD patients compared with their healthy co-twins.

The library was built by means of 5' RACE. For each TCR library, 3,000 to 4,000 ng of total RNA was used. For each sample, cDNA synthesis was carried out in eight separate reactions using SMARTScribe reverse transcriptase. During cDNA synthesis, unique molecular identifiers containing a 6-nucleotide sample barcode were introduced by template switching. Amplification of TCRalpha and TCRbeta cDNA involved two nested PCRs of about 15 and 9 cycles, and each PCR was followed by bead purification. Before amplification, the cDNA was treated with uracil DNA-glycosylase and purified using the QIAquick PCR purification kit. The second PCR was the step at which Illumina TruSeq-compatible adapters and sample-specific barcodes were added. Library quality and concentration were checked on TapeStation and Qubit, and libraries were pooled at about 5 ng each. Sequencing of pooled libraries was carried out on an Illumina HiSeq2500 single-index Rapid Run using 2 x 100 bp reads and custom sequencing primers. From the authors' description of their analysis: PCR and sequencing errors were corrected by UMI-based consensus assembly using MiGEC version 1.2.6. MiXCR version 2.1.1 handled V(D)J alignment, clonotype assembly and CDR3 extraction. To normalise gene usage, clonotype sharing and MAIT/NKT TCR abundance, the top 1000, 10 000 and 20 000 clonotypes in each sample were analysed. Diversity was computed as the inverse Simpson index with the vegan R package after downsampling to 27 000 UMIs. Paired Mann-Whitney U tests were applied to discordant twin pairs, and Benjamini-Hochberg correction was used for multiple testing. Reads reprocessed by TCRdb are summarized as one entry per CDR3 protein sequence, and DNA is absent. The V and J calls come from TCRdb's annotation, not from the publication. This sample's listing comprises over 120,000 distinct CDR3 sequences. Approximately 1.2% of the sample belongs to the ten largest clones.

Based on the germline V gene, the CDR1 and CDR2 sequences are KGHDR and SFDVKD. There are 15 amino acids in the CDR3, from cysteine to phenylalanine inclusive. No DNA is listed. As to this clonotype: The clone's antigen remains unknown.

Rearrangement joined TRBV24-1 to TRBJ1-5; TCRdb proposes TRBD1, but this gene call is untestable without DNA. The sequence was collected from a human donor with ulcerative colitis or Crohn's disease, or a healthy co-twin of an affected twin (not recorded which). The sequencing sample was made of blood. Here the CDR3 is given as CATSDSGTENQPQHF.